Below are 31 T cell receptor beta chains sequenced from a single sample in a study of blood T cell repertoires in COVID-19. Sequenced by immunoSEQ multiplex PCR; TCRdb stores in-frame clones only, minus some. The sample shows approximately 240,000 clones, around 80% of them seen only once. Sequenced: peripheral blood. The receptors originated from a human donor in a cohort sampled during active COVID-19.

The V call is TRBV28, the J call TRBJ2-1; 9 bases line up with TRBD1. The V gene end was trimmed by 2 bases and the J gene end by 8 bases; junction bases not matched to a gene: 7. There are 15 residues in the CDR3. Germline V gene lookup returns CDR1 MDHEN and CDR2 SYDVKM. CDR3 sequence: CASSLNQDRGHEQFF. The CDR3 DNA reads TGTGCCAGCAGTTTAAACCAGGACAGGGGACATGAGCAGTTCTTC.

The chain has TRBV7-2 and TRBJ2-3; unclear D gene. Germline V gene sequence: CDR1 SGHTA, CDR2 FQGNSA. V lost 1 base to trimming and J lost 2 bases, with 13 bases between them. The CDR3 runs to 16 residues. The CDR3 loop is CASSLGRRSTTDTQYF. The CDR3 DNA reads TGTGCCAGCAGCTTAGGACGACGGAGTACCACAGATACGCAGTATTTT.

The chain recombines TRBV18 with TRBJ2-7; TRBD1 matches 8 bases. Germline assignment: CDR1 KGHSH and CDR2 LQKENI. Trimming at V came to 5 bases and at J to 5 bases, leaving 8 bases not matched to a gene. The CDR3 contains 14 residues. The CDR3 sequence is CASSSRTGGNEQYF. DNA for the CDR3: TGTGCCAGCTCATCCCGTACAGGGGGAAACGAGCAGTACTTC. The full variable domain, its missing parts supplied by reference TRBV18 and TRBJ2-7, is NAGVMQNPRHLVRRRGQEARLRCSPMKGHSHVYWYRQLPEEGLKFMVYLQKENIIDESGMPKERFSAEFPKEGPSILRIQQVVRGDSAAYFCASSSRTGGNEQYFGPGTRLTVT.

The chain joins TRBV5-1 to TRBJ2-7; no clear D gene. In germline, CDR1 is SGHRS, CDR2 YFSETQ. CDR3 length: 12 residues. Trimming removed 0 bases at V and 4 bases at J, with 5 bases between. The CDR3 bases are TGCGCCAGCAGCTTGGTACAATACGAGCAGTACTTC. Protein sequence: CASSLVQYEQYF.

This clone showed up just once. The rearrangement joins TRBV5-4 to TRBJ2-5; D is undetermined. This CDR3 is built from 12 residues. V lost 0 bases and J 5 bases, leaving 5 bases between the germline ends. The germline CDR1 and CDR2 sequences are SGHNT and YYREEE (reference sequence). For the CDR3, the DNA is TGTGCCAGCAGCTTGGACGCGGAGACCCAGTACTTC. It encodes CASSLDAETQYF.

The rearrangement links TRBV11-2 to TRBJ1-5, with TRBD1 as a possible D gene (5 bases). Germline assignment: CDR1 SGHAT and CDR2 FQNNGV. The V and J ends lost 3 bases and 2 bases respectively, with 11 bases between them. The length of the CDR3 is 15 residues. The CDR3 DNA is TGTGCCAGCAGCTTTGACGCCAGGGGCAATCAGCCCCAGCATTTT. Translation gives CASSFDARGNQPQHF. Drawing the rest from reference TRBV11-2 and TRBJ1-5, the complete variable domain is EAGVAQSPRYKIIEKRQSVAFWCNPISGHATLYWYQQILGQGPKLLIQFQNNGVVDDSQLPKDRFSAERLKGVDSTLKIQPAKLEDSAVYLCASSFDARGNQPQHFGDGTRLSIL.

The chain uses TRBV10-1 and TRBJ2-1; 9 nucleotides line up with TRBD1. The CDR3 contains 16 residues. Germline CDR1 reads WNHNN; CDR2 reads SYGVQD (reference sequence). V lost 0 bases to trimming and J lost 9 bases; unmatched junction nucleotides: 9. The CDR3 DNA reads TGCGCCAGCAGTGAGTCAACGGGACAGGGTGGTGGTGAGCAGTTCTTC. It translates to CASSESTGQGGGEQFF.

This sequence joins TRBV11-2 and TRBJ2-5; D is perhaps TRBD1 (6 bases). The CDR3 contains 14 residues. Germline CDR1 is SGHAT and CDR2 is FQNNGV. Deletions cut 5 bases from V and 3 bases from J, with 13 bases between. The CDR3 sequence is CASSPERGKETQYF. In nucleotides, the CDR3 is TGTGCCAGCAGCCCCGAGAGGGGGAAAGAGACCCAGTACTTC.

For this clone: The sample has other DNA sequences that encode this CDR3 too. This chain connects TRBV29-1 to TRBJ1-2; perhaps TRBD1 as D (6 bases). The V and J ends lost 3 bases and 3 bases respectively, with 8 bases between them. The length of the CDR3 is 12 residues. Germline lookup yields CDR1 SQVTM and CDR2 ANQGSEA. The CDR3 reads CSVEAGDYGYTF. CDR3 bases: TGCAGCGTTGAGGCAGGGGACTATGGCTACACCTTC.

The V call is TRBV7-8, the J call TRBJ2-5; TRBD2 agrees at 13 bases. In germline, CDR1 is SGHVS, CDR2 FQNEAQ. V shed 2 bases, J shed 4 bases, and the junction held 7 bases outside the gene matches. The CDR3 spans 17 residues. Here the CDR3 DNA reads TGTGCCAGCAGCTTACGAGGACTAGCGGGGGCTCGAGAGACCCAGTACTTC. Its translation is CASSLRGLAGARETQYF.

The chain recombines TRBV9 with TRBJ1-2, with 8 bases matching TRBD1. The CDR3 loop spans 16 amino acids. V shed 3 bases, J shed 1 base, and the junction held 8 bases outside the gene matches. The germline CDR1 and CDR2 sequences are SGDLS and YYNGEE. The chain's CDR3 is CASSEGRDRHNYGYTF. The CDR3 DNA reads TGTGCCAGCAGCGAGGGGCGGGACAGGCATAACTATGGCTACACCTTC.

The chain combines TRBV2 with TRBJ2-7; 8 bases align to TRBD1. V gave up 6 bases and J gave up 3 bases; unmatched junction bases: 4. CDR1 and CDR2 from the germline V gene are SNHLY and FYNNEI. This CDR3 comprises 13 residues. CDR3 DNA sequence: TGTGCCAGCAGCGTGGACAGGGACTACGAGCAGTACTTC. Encoded protein: CASSVDRDYEQYF.

The V gene is TRBV24-1, the J gene TRBJ1-2; no reliable D call. The germline V gene encodes CDR1 KGHDR and CDR2 SFDVKD. The CDR3 is 12 residues long. V was trimmed by 0 bases and J by 6 bases, leaving 4 bases between them. CDR3 nucleotides: TGTGCCACCAGTGATTTGATTAATGGCTACACCTTC. Protein: CATSDLINGYTF.

V is TRBV19 and J is TRBJ2-1; TRBD1 agrees at 11 bases. The J segment lost 6 bases and the V segment lost 9 bases, leaving 7 bases of the junction unmatched. The CDR3 totals 14 residues. CDR1 LNHDA and CDR2 SQIVND come from the germline V gene (reference sequence). The CDR3 region has the DNA TGTGCCAGCCGGGCCGGACAGGGGGCCAATGAGCAGTTCTTC. This sequence encodes CASRAGQGANEQFF.

This clone showed up just a few times. The CDR3 DNA reads as TGTGCCAGCAGCGCCGGCCGCGGTAGCGGGATGAGGGAGGAGCAGTTCTTC. It yields the protein CASSAGRGSGMREEQFF. The chain joins TRBV5-4 to TRBJ2-1; 8 bases are shared with TRBD2. Germline lookup yields CDR1 SGHNT and CDR2 YYREEE (reference sequence). V gave up 4 bases and J gave up 10 bases; unmatched junction bases: 19. The CDR3 consists of 17 residues. Full variable domain (missing parts from reference TRBV5-4 and TRBJ2-1): ETGVTQSPTHLIKTRGQQVTLRCSSQSGHNTVSWYQQALGQGPQFIFQYYREEENGRGNFPPRFSGLQFPNYSSELNVNALELDDSALYLCASSAGRGSGMREEQFFGPGTRLTVL.

This sequence joins TRBV4-2 and TRBJ2-1; 8 nucleotides line up with TRBD2. The CDR3 is 14 amino acids. Germline lookup yields CDR1 LGHNA and CDR2 YNFKEQ. V lost 3 bases, J lost 10 bases, and 8 bases stayed unmatched. The CDR3 nucleotides are TGTGCCAGCAGCCAGGCCCGGGGGGGCGAAGAGCAGTTCTTC. As protein: CASSQARGGEEQFF.

The chain recombines TRBV28 with TRBJ2-2; 14 nucleotides match TRBD2. The V gene end was trimmed by 6 bases and the J gene end by 1 base; junction bases not matched to a gene: 7. This CDR3 has 18 amino acids. Looked up from germline, CDR1 is MDHEN and CDR2 is SYDVKM. CDR3 in amino acids: CASSPGLAGEVNTGELFF. Written as DNA, the CDR3 is TGTGCCAGCAGCCCGGGACTAGCGGGAGAGGTGAACACCGGGGAGCTGTTTTTT.

The V gene is TRBV27, the J gene TRBJ2-5; 10 bases map to TRBD2. V gave up 0 bases and J gave up 4 bases; unmatched junction bases: 5. Looked up from germline, CDR1 is MNHEY and CDR2 is SMNVEV (reference sequence). The CDR3 sequence is 16 residues long. The CDR3 nucleotides read TGTGCCAGCAGTTTATCACTAGCGGGGTTGTTAGAGACCCAGTACTTC. It yields the protein CASSLSLAGLLETQYF.

V usage is TRBV5-1 and J usage is TRBJ2-1; D gene unclear. Germline values: CDR1 SGHRS, CDR2 YFSETQ. The CDR3 contains 15 residues. Trimming pared 0 bases from V and 6 bases from J, leaving 13 bases between. The CDR3, as DNA: TGCGCCAGCAGCTTGGAAGGAGTAGGTGGCAATGAGCAGTTCTTC. This sequence encodes CASSLEGVGGNEQFF.

The chain links TRBV5-8 to TRBJ1-5; D remains unclear. The CDR3 sequence is 17 residues long. The ends were cut back, 0 bases at V and 0 bases at J, with 13 bases in the middle. Germline-derived CDR1 and CDR2 are SGHTS and YDEGEE. CDR3 amino acids: CASSLASPDYSNQPQHF. The DNA for the CDR3 is TGTGCCAGCAGCTTGGCGAGTCCGGACTATAGCAATCAGCCCCAGCATTTT.

The V and J genes are TRBV7-3 and TRBJ2-2; TRBD2 agrees at 7 bases. Germline CDR1 SGHTA, CDR2 FQGTGA. There are 15 residues in the CDR3. Trimming at V came to 5 bases and at J to 2 bases, leaving 5 bases not matched to a gene. CDR3 in DNA: TGTGCCAGCAGCCCGGGACTACCAAACACCGGGGAGCTGTTTTTT. It is translated as CASSPGLPNTGELFF.

This clone has a handful of counts. The rearrangement links TRBV7-2 to TRBJ2-5; tentative D call: TRBD1 (6 bases). This CDR3 region has 16 residues. Deletions cut 4 bases from V and 4 bases from J, with 19 bases between. Per the germline V gene, CDR1 is SGHTA and CDR2 is FQGNSA. CDR3 protein: CASSSSGTNLGETQYF. The CDR3 DNA reads as TGTGCCAGCAGCTCTTCCGGGACAAACCTGGGAGAGACCCAGTACTTC.

The chain's CDR3 is CASSAGQGLEQYF. The DNA of the CDR3 is TGTGCCAGCAGCGCGGGACAGGGGCTTGAGCAGTACTTC. V usage is TRBV7-9 and J usage is TRBJ2-7, with 10 bases fitting TRBD1. The CDR3 consists of 13 residues. J lost 7 bases, V lost 5 bases, and 5 bases had no gene match. CDR1 is SEHNR and CDR2 is FQNEAQ in the germline V gene (reference sequence). Combining the CDR3 with reference TRBV7-9 and TRBJ2-7 gives the whole variable domain DTGVSQNPRHKITKRGQNVTFRCDPISEHNRLYWYRQTLGQGPEFLTYFQNEAQLEKSRLLSDRFSAERPKGSFSTLEIQRTEQGDSAMYLCASSAGQGLEQYFGPGTRLTVT.

The chain has TRBV25-1 and TRBJ1-4, with TRBD1 matching over 7 bases. CDR3 length equals 15 residues. Germline V gene lookup returns CDR1 MGHDK and CDR2 SYGVNS. J lost 8 bases, V lost 2 bases, and 8 bases had no gene match. The CDR3 DNA is TGTGCCAGCAGTGAAGAAAGGGGGCGTTGGGAAAAACTGTTTTTT. Translation: CASSEERGRWEKLFF. The variable domain in full, completed from reference TRBV25-1 and TRBJ1-4, reads EADIYQTPRYLVIGTGKKITLECSQTMGHDKMYWYQQDPGMELHLIHYSYGVNSTEKGDLSSESTVSRIRTEHFPLTLESARPSHTSQYLCASSEERGRWEKLFFGSGTQLSVL.

The chain joins TRBV27 to TRBJ1-5; the D gene is possibly TRBD1 (6 bases). V was cut by 8 bases and J by 2 bases, with 16 bases left in between. Looked up from germline, CDR1 is MNHEY and CDR2 is SMNVEV (reference sequence). The CDR3 has 15 residues. CDR3 bases: TGTGCCAGCGGGTTAACAGGGATCGGCAATCAGCCCCAGCATTTT. Its protein is CASGLTGIGNQPQHF.

The chain links TRBV2 to TRBJ1-1, with D perhaps TRBD1 (6 bases). Germline V gene data show CDR1 as SNHLY and CDR2 as FYNNEI. This CDR3 has 16 amino acids. The V gene lost 7 bases and the J gene lost 7 bases, with 25 bases spanning the gap. CDR3 sequence: CASTPVGRPGHREAFF. CDR3 nucleotides: TGTGCCAGCACCCCCGTGGGCCGACCGGGACACCGTGAAGCTTTCTTT. Combining the CDR3 with reference TRBV2 and TRBJ1-1 gives the whole variable domain EPEVTQTPSHQVTQMGQEVILRCVPISNHLYFYWYRQILGQKVEFLVSFYNNEISEKSEIFDDQFSVERPDGSNFTLKIRSTKLEDSAMYFCASTPVGRPGHREAFFGQGTRLTVV.

This clone was found a few times. The chain carries TRBV28 and TRBJ1-5, with a possible D match to TRBD1 (6 bases). The CDR3 is made up of 13 amino acids. Trimming shortened V by 6 bases and J by 6 bases, and 12 bases separated the two germline ends. From germline, CDR1 is MDHEN and CDR2 SYDVKM. The CDR3 DNA follows: TGTGCCAGCAGAGCCCAGGGGAGTCAGCCCCAGCATTTT. It encodes CASRAQGSQPQHF.

The rearrangement links TRBV5-1 to TRBJ2-7, with 13 bases identical to TRBD2. CDR1 and CDR2 (germline): SGHRS, YFSETQ. This CDR3 region has 15 residues. V lost 4 bases and J lost 4; bases outside the gene matches: 5. The CDR3 sequence: CASSGGLAGYYEQYF. In DNA, the CDR3 is TGCGCCAGCAGCGGGGGACTAGCGGGATATTACGAGCAGTACTTC.

This clone was detected only a few times. The V and J genes are TRBV11-2 and TRBJ1-4; 7 bases match TRBD1. Germline CDR1 and CDR2: SGHAT and FQNNGV. The CDR3 runs to 14 residues. V lost 1 base to trimming and J lost 6 bases; unmatched junction nucleotides: 2. The CDR3 here is CASSLGQGDEKLFF. CDR3 nucleotide sequence: TGTGCCAGCAGCTTAGGACAGGGTGATGAAAAACTGTTTTTT.

The J gene is TRBJ2-1, the V gene TRBV15; perhaps TRBD1 as D (7 bases). Trimming took 1 base from V and 4 from J, leaving 14 bases between them. The CDR3 extends over 16 amino acids. Looked up from germline, CDR1 is LNHNV and CDR2 is YYDKDF (reference sequence). The DNA for the CDR3 is TGTGCCACCAGCAGAGGGTCGGCAGGGGGGTACAATGAGCAGTTCTTC. It yields the protein CATSRGSAGGYNEQFF.

The gene calls are TRBV7-2 and TRBJ2-2; 7 bases align to TRBD2. V lost 1 base, J lost 4 bases, and 3 bases stayed unmatched. This CDR3 is built from 15 residues. Per the germline V gene, CDR1 is SGHTA and CDR2 is FQGNSA. The CDR3 nucleotides read TGTGCCAGCAGCTTAGTGGTAGCGGGCACCGGGGAGCTGTTTTTT. Its protein product is CASSLVVAGTGELFF.